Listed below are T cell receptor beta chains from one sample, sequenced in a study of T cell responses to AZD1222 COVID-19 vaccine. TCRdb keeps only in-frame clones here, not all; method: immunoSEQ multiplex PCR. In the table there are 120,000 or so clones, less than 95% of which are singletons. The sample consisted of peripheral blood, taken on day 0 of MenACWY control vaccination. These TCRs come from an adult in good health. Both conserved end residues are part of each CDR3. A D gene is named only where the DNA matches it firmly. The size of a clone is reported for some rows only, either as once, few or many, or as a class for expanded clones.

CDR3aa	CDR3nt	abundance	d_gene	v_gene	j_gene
CASSPPYRGLANTGELFF	TGTGCCAGTAGTCCGCCGTACAGGGGACTAGCCAACACCGGGGAGCTGTTTTTT	-	TRBD2	TRBV19	TRBJ2-2
CASSFQTGVGYEQYF	TGTGCCAGCAGCTTCCAAACGGGAGTTGGGTACGAGCAGTACTTC	-	-	TRBV5-5	TRBJ2-7
CASSWLGGEAFF	TGTGCCAGCAGTTGGTTAGGGGGCGAAGCTTTCTTT	few	TRBD1	TRBV6-8	TRBJ1-1
CASSQELAGGINEQFF	TGTGCCAGCAGCCAAGAACTAGCGGGGGGAATCAATGAGCAGTTCTTC	-	TRBD2	TRBV4-2	TRBJ2-1
CASSTGQTSNQPQHF	TGTGCCAGCAGTACGGGACAGACTAGCAATCAGCCCCAGCATTTT	-	TRBD1	TRBV28	TRBJ1-5
CASSPKQGAQNYEQYF	TGCGCCAGCAGCCCGAAACAGGGGGCTCAAAACTACGAGCAGTACTTC	-	TRBD1	TRBV4-1	TRBJ2-7
CASSWGTGTSTDTQYF	TGTGCCAGCAGCTGGGGGACAGGGACTAGCACAGATACGCAGTATTTT	-	TRBD1	TRBV5-6	TRBJ2-3
CATSTPRQGPTWGYTF	TGTGCCACCAGCACACCGAGACAGGGGCCCACATGGGGCTACACCTTC	once	TRBD1	TRBV15	TRBJ1-2
CASSQDRVTQYF	TGCGCCAGCAGCCAAGACAGGGTAACGCAGTATTTT	-	-	TRBV4-1	TRBJ2-3
CASSLASSLNTGELFF	TGCGCCAGCAGCTTGGCCTCTAGCCTGAACACCGGGGAGCTGTTTTTT	-	-	TRBV5-1	TRBJ2-2
CATSTFTGWGAGDYEQYF	TGTGCCACCAGCACCTTCACAGGTTGGGGGGCGGGAGACTACGAGCAGTACTTC	-	-	TRBV15	TRBJ2-7
CASTPNSYNEQFF	TGTGCCAGCACCCCGAATTCCTACAATGAGCAGTTCTTC	few	-	TRBV6-2/TRBV6-3	TRBJ2-1
CASSPGPLGETQYF	TGTGCCAGCAGCCCCGGGCCACTCGGAGAGACCCAGTACTTC	-	-	TRBV11-3	TRBJ2-5
CASSFGGGDNEQFF	TGTGCCAGCAGTTTCGGCGGGGGGGACAATGAGCAGTTCTTC	-	TRBD2	TRBV27	TRBJ2-1
CASNKRGDYNEQFF	TGTGCCAGCAATAAGCGGGGGGACTACAATGAGCAGTTCTTC	-	TRBD2	TRBV6-5	TRBJ2-1
CASSAGLAGVSNEQFF	TGTGCCAGCAGCGCGGGACTAGCGGGAGTCTCCAATGAGCAGTTCTTC	-	TRBD2	TRBV5-6	TRBJ2-1
CASSRTSGSPYEQYF	TGCGCCAGCAGCAGGACTAGCGGGAGTCCCTACGAGCAGTACTTC	-	TRBD2	TRBV5-1	TRBJ2-7